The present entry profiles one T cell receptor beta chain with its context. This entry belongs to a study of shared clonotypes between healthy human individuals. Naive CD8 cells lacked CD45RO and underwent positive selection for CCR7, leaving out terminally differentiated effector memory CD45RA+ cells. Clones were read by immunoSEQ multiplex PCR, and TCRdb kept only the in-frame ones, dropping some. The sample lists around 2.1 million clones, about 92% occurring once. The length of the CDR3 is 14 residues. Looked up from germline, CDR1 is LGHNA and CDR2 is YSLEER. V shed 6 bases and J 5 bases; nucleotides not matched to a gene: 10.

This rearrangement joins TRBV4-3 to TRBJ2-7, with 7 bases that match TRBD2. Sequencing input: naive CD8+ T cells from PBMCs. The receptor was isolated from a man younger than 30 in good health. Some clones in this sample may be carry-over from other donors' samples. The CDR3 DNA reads TGCGCCAGCAGTTGGGTAGCGGGTGACCACGAGCAGTACTTC. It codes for CASSWVAGDHEQYF.